Below, one T cell receptor (beta chain) is given with its context. Antigen: not known. Via MiXCR, TCRdb re-called the reads, giving one row per CDR3 protein. Among fewer than 130,000 distinct CDR3 sequences, less than 55% were seen once, and the ten largest hold approximately 69%. Germline V gene lookup returns CDR1 MNHNY and CDR2 SVGAGI (reference sequence). This CDR3 is built from 15 residues. Trimming stripped 0 bases from V and 4 bases from J, with 12 bases between. The source of the sample is a study of T cell repertoires in cytomegalovirus infection. Whole-study context: Public signatures in TCR beta pointed to CMV infection and matching HLA type.

This rearrangement joins TRBV6-6 to TRBJ2-5; D is undetermined. Here the sequenced sample was CD8+ T cells from cultured PBMCs, taken from culture after CMV antigen stimulation. The clonotype was recovered from a human donor in good health (CMV status not recorded). Some clones in this sample may be carry-over from other donors' samples. CDR3 residues: CASSYSFERPETQYF. The CDR3 DNA reads as TGTGCCAGCAGTTACTCGTTTGAGCGTCCAGAGACCCAGTACTTC.